This TCR beta chain was found in a study of cytomegalovirus exposure and HLA in healthy donors. This CDR3 is built from 15 residues. The trim removed 3 bases at V and 8 bases at J, leaving 10 bases unmatched. CDR1 and CDR2 (germline): LGHNA, YSLEER. The PCR contained 60 Vbeta and 13 Jbeta primers. The assay was immunoSEQ multiplex PCR, and TCRdb's table has in-frame clones only and misses some. The table shows around 150,000 clones, with around 80% occurring only once. The TCR comes from a young man in good health and CMV-seropositive. Sequenced: PBMCs. This chain uses TRBV4-3 with TRBJ1-1; 9 nucleotides agree with TRBD1. Here the CDR3 DNA reads TGCGCCAGCAGCCACGGGACAGGGTATCCGTTCGAAGCTTTCTTT. Translation: CASSHGTGYPFEAFF.